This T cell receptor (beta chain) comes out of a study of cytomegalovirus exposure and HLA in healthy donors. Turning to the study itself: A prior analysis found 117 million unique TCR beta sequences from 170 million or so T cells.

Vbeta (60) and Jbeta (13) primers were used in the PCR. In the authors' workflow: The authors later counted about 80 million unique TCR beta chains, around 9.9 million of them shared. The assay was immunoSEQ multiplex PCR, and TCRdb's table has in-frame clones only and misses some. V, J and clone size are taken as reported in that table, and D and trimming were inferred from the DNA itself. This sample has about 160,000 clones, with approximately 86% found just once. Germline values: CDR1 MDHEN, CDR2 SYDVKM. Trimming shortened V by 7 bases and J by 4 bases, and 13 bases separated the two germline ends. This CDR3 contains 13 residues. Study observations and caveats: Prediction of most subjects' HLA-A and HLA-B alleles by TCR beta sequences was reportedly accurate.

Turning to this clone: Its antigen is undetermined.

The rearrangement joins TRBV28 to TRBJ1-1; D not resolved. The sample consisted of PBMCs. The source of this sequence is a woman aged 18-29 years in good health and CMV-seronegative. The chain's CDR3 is CASNYPVGTEAFF. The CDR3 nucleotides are TGTGCCAGCAACTATCCCGTAGGCACTGAAGCTTTCTTT.